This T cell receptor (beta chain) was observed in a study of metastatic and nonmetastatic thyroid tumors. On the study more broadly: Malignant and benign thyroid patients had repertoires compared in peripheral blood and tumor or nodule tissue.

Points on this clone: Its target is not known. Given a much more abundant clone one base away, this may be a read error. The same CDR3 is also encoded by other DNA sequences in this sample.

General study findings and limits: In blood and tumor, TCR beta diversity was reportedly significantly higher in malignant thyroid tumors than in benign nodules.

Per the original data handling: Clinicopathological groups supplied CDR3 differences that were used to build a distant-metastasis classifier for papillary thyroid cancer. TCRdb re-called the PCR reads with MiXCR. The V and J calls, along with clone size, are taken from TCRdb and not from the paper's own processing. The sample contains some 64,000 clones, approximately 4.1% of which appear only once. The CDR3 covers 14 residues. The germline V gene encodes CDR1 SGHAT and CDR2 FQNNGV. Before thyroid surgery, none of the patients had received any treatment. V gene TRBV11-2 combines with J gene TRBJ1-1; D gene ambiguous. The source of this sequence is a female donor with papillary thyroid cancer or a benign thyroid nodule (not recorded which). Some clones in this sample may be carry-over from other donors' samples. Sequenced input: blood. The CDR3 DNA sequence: TGTGCCAGCAGCCGACGGGTAGGGAACACTGAAGCCTTCTTT. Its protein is CASSRRVGNTEAFF. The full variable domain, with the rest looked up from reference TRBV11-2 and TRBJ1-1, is EAGVAQSPRYKIIEKRQSVAFWCNPISGHATLYWYQQILGQGPKLLIQFQNNGVVDDSQLPKDRFSAERLKGVDSTLKIQPAKLEDSAVYLCASSRRVGNTEAFFGQGTRLTVV.